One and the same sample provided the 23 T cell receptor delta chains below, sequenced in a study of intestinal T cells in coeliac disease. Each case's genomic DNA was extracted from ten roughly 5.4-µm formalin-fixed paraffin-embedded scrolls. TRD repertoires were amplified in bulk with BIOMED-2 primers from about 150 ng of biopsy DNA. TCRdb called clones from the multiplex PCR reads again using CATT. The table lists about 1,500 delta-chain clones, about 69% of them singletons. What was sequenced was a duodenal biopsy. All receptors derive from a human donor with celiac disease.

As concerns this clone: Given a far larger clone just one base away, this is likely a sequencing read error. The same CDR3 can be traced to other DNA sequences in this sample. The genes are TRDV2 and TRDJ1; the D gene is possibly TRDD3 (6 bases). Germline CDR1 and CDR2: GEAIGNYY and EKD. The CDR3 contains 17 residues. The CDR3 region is CACDTEGWGRNTDKLIF. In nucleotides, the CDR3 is TGTGCCTGTGACACCGAGGGGTGGGGGCGAAACACAGATAAACTCATCTTT.

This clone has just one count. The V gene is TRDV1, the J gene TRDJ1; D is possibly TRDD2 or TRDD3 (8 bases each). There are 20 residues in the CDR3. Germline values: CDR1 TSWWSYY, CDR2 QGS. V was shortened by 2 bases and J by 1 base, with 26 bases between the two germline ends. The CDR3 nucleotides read TGTGCTCTTGGGGAAAGGCTTCCTACGTTCTGGGGGAAAGCCACCGATAAACTCATCTTT. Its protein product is CALGERLPTFWGKATDKLIF.

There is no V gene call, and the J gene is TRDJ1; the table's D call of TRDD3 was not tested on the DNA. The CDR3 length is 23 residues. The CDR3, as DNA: TGTGCTTCATTGTGCCTTCCTACAAGACCGTGTACTGGGGGATACCAGTACACCGATAAACTCATCTTT. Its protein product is CASLCLPTRPCTGGYQYTDKLIF.

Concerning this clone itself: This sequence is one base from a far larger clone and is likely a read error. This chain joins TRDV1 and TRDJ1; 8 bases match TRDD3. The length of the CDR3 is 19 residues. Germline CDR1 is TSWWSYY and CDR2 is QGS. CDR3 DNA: TGTGCTCCTGGGGAACTCCTATCTATCTCCACAGGGGATACAGGGGGTCTCATCTTT. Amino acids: CAPGELLSISTGDTGGLIF.

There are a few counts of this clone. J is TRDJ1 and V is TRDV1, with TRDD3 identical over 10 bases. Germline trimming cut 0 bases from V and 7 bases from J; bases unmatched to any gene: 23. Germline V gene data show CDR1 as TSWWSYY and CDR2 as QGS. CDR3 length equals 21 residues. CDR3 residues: CALGELRVAGGYIMFDGKLIF. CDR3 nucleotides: TGTGCTCTTGGGGAACTGAGAGTAGCTGGGGGATATATAATGTTTGACGGTAAACTCATCTTT.

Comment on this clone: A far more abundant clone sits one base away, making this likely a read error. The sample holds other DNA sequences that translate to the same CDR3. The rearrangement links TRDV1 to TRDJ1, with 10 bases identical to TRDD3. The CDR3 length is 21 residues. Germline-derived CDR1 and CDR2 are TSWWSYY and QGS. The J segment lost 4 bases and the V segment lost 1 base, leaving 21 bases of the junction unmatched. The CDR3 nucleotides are TGTGCTCTTGGGGAACAAGTTCCCAGCTCCCGTACCGGGGGATACGGCGATAAACTCATCTTT. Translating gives CALGEQVPSSRTGGYGDKLIF.

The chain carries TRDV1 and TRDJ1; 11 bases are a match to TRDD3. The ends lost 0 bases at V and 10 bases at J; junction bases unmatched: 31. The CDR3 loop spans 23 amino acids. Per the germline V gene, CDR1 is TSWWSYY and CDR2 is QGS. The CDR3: CALGELAVGDTDGAGGIQRRLIF. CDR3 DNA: TGTGCTCTTGGGGAACTAGCGGTGGGGGATACGGATGGGGCTGGTGGGATACAAAGAAGACTCATCTTT.

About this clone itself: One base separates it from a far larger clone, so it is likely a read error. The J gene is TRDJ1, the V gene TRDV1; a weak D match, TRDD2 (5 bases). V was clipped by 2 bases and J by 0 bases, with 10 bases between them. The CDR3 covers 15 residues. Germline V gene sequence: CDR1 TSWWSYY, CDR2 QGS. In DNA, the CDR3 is TGTGCTCTTGGGGAAGTGCTTCCGTACACCGATAAACTCATCTTT. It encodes CALGEVLPYTDKLIF.

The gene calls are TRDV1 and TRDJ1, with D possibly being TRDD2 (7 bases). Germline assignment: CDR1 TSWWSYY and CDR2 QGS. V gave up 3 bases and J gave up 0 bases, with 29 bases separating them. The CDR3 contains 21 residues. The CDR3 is CALGDPNIPTLGVLYTDKLIF. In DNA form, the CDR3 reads TGTGCTCTTGGGGACCCAAACATTCCTACGTTGGGGGTCCTATACACCGATAAACTCATCTTT.

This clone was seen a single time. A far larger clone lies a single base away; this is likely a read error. The CDR3 nucleotides are TGTGCTCTCCCCAGGGAGGGATACGAGTCCCAGTACGCCGATAAACTCATCTTT. This sequence encodes CALPREGYESQYADKLIF. This chain links TRDV1 with TRDJ1; the match to TRDD3 covers 8 bases. Germline V gene data show CDR1 as TSWWSYY and CDR2 as QGS. V lost 9 bases and J lost 3; bases outside the gene matches: 21. CDR3 length equals 18 residues.

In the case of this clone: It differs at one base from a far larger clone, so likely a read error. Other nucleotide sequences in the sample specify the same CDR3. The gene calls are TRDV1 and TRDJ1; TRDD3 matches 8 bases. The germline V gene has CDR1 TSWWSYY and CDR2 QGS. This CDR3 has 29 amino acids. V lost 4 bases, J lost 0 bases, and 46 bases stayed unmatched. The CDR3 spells CALGGPPPNLRGGYPGDEALFRYTDKLIF. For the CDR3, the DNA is TGTGCTCTTGGGGGACCCCCCCCCAACCTACGAGGGGGATATCCCGGGGACGAAGCCCTATTCCGGTACACCGATAAACTCATCTTT.

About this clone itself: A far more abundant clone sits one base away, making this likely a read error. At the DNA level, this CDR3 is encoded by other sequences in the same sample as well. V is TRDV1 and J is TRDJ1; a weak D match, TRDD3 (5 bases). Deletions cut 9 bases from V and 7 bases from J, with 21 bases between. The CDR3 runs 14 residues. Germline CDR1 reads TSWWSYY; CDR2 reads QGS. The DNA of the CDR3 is TGTGCTCTGGCCGTTATAGGGATCAGCGGTAAACTCATCTTT. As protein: CALAVIGISGKLIF.

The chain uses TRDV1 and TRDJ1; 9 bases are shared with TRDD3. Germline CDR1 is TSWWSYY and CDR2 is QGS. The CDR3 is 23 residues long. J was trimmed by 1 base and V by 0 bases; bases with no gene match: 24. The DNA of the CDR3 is TGTGCTCTTGGGGAACTTCGGAGGGGCAGTTACTGGGGGACCCGGGAGGGCACCGATAAACTCATCTTT. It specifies CALGELRRGSYWGTREGTDKLIF.

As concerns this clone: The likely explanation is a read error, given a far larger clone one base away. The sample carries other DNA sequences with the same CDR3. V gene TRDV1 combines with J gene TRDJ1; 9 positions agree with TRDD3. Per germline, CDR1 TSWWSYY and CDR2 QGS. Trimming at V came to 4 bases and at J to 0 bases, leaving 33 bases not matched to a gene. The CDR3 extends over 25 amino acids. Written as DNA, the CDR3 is TGTGCTCTTGGGGCACGGGCCTTCCTCCGTTTGGGGGATAAAGGGGGTAGGGGGTACACCGATAAACTCATCTTT. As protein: CALGARAFLRLGDKGGRGYTDKLIF.

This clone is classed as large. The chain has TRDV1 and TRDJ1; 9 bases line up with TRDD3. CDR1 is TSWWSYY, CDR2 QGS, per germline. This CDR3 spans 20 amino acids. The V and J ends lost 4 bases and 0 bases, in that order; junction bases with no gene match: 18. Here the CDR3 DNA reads TGTGCTCTTGGGGGAGTCCTAGGGGGGGATACCTCACTGTACACCGATAAACTCATCTTT. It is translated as CALGGVLGGDTSLYTDKLIF.

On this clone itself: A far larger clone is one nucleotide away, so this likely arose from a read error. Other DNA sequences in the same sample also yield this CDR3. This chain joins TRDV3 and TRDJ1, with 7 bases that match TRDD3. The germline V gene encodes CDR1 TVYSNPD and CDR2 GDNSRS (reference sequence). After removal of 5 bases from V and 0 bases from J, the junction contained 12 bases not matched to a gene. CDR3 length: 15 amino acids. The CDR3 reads CAILSGGSYTDKLIF. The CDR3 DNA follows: TGTGCCATCTTATCTGGGGGTTCGTACACCGATAAACTCATCTTT.

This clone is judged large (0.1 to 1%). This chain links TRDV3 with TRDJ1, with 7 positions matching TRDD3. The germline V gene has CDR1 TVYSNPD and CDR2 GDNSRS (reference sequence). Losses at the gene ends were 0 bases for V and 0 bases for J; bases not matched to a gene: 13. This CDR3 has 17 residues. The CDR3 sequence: CAFSPLFLGGYTDKLIF. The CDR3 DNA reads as TGTGCCTTTAGTCCCCTTTTTCTGGGGGGTTACACCGATAAACTCATCTTT.

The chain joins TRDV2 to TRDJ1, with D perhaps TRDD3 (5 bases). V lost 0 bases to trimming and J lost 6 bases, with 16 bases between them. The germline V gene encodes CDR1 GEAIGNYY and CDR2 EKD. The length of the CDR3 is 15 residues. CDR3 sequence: CACDTVTGDVNKLIF. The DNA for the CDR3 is TGTGCCTGTGACACCGTTACCGGGGACGTTAATAAACTCATCTTT.

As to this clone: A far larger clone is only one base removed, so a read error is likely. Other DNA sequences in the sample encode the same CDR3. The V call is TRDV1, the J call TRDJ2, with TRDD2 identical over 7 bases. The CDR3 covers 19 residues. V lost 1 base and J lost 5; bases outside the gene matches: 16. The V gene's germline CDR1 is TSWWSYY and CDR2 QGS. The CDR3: CALGERAPPRFLLTAQLFF. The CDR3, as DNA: TGTGCTCTTGGGGAACGGGCCCCACCACGGTTCCTACTAACAGCACAACTCTTCTTT.

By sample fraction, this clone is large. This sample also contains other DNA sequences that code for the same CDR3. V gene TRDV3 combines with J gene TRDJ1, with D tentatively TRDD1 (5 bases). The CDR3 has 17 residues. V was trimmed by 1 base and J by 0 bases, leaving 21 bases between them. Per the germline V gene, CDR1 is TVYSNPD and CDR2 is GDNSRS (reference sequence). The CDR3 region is CAFTQIYTKANTDKLIF. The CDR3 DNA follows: TGTGCCTTTACACAAATATACACCAAAGCCAACACCGATAAACTCATCTTT.

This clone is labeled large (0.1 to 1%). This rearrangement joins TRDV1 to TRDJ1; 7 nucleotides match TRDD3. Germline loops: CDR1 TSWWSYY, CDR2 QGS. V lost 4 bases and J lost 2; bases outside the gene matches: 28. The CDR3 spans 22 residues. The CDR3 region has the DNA TGTGCTCTTGGGGGACCTCAAAGGCTACGGCGGTCAAACTGGGGACTAACCGATAAACTCATCTTT. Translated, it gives CALGGPQRLRRSNWGLTDKLIF.

The CDR3 region is CALLPPVLGDIIFLRCGGIEHCEYTDKLIF. Here the CDR3 DNA reads TGTGCTCTTCTGCCCCCGGTACTGGGGGATATAATCTTCCTACGCTGCGGGGGGATTGAGCATTGTGAGTACACCGATAAACTCATCTTT. The chain combines TRDV1 with TRDJ1, with TRDD3 matching over 11 bases. This CDR3 is built from 30 residues. V lost 8 bases, J lost 0 bases, and 50 bases stayed unmatched. Germline values: CDR1 TSWWSYY, CDR2 QGS.

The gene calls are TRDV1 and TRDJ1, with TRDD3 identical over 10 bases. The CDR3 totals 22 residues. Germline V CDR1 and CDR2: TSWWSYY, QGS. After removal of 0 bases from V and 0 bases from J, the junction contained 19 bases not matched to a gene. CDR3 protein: CALGELRDFPVLGDSNTDKLIF. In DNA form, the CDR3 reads TGTGCTCTTGGGGAACTGCGCGACTTCCCCGTACTGGGGGATTCTAACACCGATAAACTCATCTTT.